This T cell receptor (beta chain) was found in a study of blood T cell repertoires in COVID-19. Study information: Samples of COVID-19 (acute and convalescent) were obtained from the United States, Italy and Spain. Sample material is recorded as cDNA or gDNA derived from T cells, B-cell-depleted T cells, or PBMCs.

The repertoire was sequenced with immunoSEQ multiplex PCR; TCRdb's copy has only in-frame clones and lacks some. The sample has fewer than 90,000 clones, roughly nine tenths seen once; the top ten hold more than 15%. The CDR3 runs to 14 residues. V lost 6 bases, J lost 13 bases, and 11 bases stayed unmatched. The germline V gene has CDR1 MNHEY and CDR2 SVGAGI. The TCR comes from an elderly man in a cohort sampled during active COVID-19. Sequenced material: peripheral blood. The chain links TRBV6-5 to TRBJ2-5, with 13 positions matching TRBD2. The DNA for the CDR3 is TGTGCCAGCAGCGGGACTAGCGGGGCGAGAGCATTGTACTTC. Translating gives CASSGTSGARALYF.